The sequence of this T cell receptor beta chain was determined in a study of blood T cell repertoires in COVID-19. Study details: COVID-19 samples collected from the United States, Italy and Spain covered acute and convalescent phases. T cells, B-cell-depleted T cells, or PBMCs supplied cDNA or gDNA.

V dropped 9 bases and J dropped 4; count of bases not matched to a gene: 10. CDR1 is SNHLY, CDR2 FYNNEI, per germline. The CDR3 totals 15 residues. In the authors' methods: Reference gene primer amplification gave nucleated cell count estimates. The repertoire was sequenced with immunoSEQ multiplex PCR; TCRdb's copy has only in-frame clones and lacks some. V, J and clone size are taken as reported in that table, and D and trimming were inferred from the DNA itself. In the table there are fewer than 150,000 clones, roughly 80% of which are singletons. This clone was detected only once. The chain recombines TRBV2 with TRBJ2-5; 11 bases match TRBD1. The sequence was obtained from a human donor in a cohort sampled during active COVID-19. The sequencing input was peripheral blood. This chain's CDR3 is CASFRDRGLLETQYF. Here the CDR3 DNA reads TGTGCCAGTTTCCGGGACAGGGGGTTGTTAGAGACCCAGTACTTC.